The 25 T cell receptor beta chains listed next were all sequenced from one sample in a study of blood T cell repertoires in COVID-19. The table came from immunoSEQ multiplex PCR; TCRdb's copy has only in-frame clones and leaves some out. Here the sample spans some 90,000 clones, around 89% being singletons. The sequenced sample consisted of peripheral blood. The receptors here all came from a man in his forties or fifties with acute or convalescent COVID-19.

The V and J genes are TRBV5-1 and TRBJ2-7, with TRBD2 identical over 15 bases. The CDR3 is 15 residues long. Germline values: CDR1 SGHRS, CDR2 YFSETQ. With 4 bases clipped from V and 4 bases from J, the junction kept 3 bases outside the gene matches. This CDR3 is CASSPGLAGGYEQYF. The DNA of the CDR3 is TGCGCCAGCAGCCCGGGACTAGCGGGGGGATACGAGCAGTACTTC. Together with reference TRBV5-1 and TRBJ2-7, the CDR3 gives the full variable domain: KAGVTQTPRYLIKTRGQQVTLSCSPISGHRSVSWYQQTPGQGLQFLFEYFSETQRNKGNFPGRFSGRQFSNSRSEMNVSTLELGDSALYLCASSPGLAGGYEQYFGPGTRLTVT.

The chain employs TRBV4-2 and TRBJ1-1; 12 bases line up with TRBD1. CDR3 length: 17 amino acids. Germline V gives CDR1 LGHNA, CDR2 YNFKEQ. V was pared by 2 bases and J by 5 bases, with 9 bases of the junction left unmatched. CDR3 nucleotides: TGTGCCAGCAGCCAAAGGGGGACAGGGGGCGGCAGGACTGAAGCTTTCTTT. Translating gives CASSQRGTGGGRTEAFF.

The chain couples TRBV6-6 to TRBJ2-1; possible D gene TRBD1, 6 bases. The germline gives CDR1 MNHNY, CDR2 SVGAGI (reference sequence). V lost 3 bases to trimming and J lost 8 bases, with 14 bases between them. This CDR3 has 14 residues. In nucleotides, the CDR3 is TGTGCCAGCAGTTATACCGGGACACTCCATGAGCAGTTCTTC. Translated, it gives CASSYTGTLHEQFF.

The chain has TRBV7-9 and TRBJ1-1, with D possibly matching TRBD1 (6 bases). Germline assignment: CDR1 SEHNR and CDR2 FQNEAQ (reference sequence). This CDR3 is 14 amino acids long. The V and J ends lost 4 bases and 1 base respectively, with 10 bases between them. In DNA, the CDR3 is TGTGCCAGCAGCTATGGGACACCGAACACTGAAGCTTTCTTT. Protein sequence: CASSYGTPNTEAFF.

The chain combines TRBV6-5 with TRBJ2-3; TRBD1 might be the D (5 bases). V shed 5 bases and J shed 0 bases, with 12 bases lying between them. The CDR3 covers 15 residues. Germline V gene lookup returns CDR1 MNHEY and CDR2 SVGAGI. DNA for the CDR3: TGTGCCAGCAGTACAGGTTTTTCTAGCACAGATACGCAGTATTTT. It specifies CASSTGFSSTDTQYF.

CDR3 loop: CASSQERQNGGYTF. CDR3 DNA sequence: TGTGCCAGCAGCCAAGAAAGACAGAACGGTGGCTACACCTTC. The chain uses TRBV3-1 (or the pseudogene TRBV3-2) and TRBJ1-2, with D possibly matching TRBD1 (5 bases). Germline V gene sequence: CDR1 LGHDT, CDR2 YNNKEL (reference sequence). Trimming shortened V by 0 bases and J by 7 bases, and 12 bases separated the two germline ends. The CDR3 has 14 residues.

The chain carries TRBV3-1 (or the pseudogene TRBV3-2) and TRBJ1-2; no firm D call. V shed 1 base and J shed 3 bases, with 12 bases lying between them. This CDR3 region has 15 residues. Germline values: CDR1 LGHDT, CDR2 YNNKEL (reference sequence). The CDR3 nucleotides read TGTGCCAGCAGCCAAGTAACGGGAAGGGACTATGGCTACACCTTC. This translates into CASSQVTGRDYGYTF.

This clone occurred a few times. The chain links TRBV9 to TRBJ2-3; 8 bases align to TRBD2. Trimming removed 4 bases from V and 7 bases from J; junction bases left unmatched: 14. There are 16 residues in the CDR3. The V gene's germline CDR1 is SGDLS and CDR2 YYNGEE. The CDR3 nucleotides read TGTGCCAGCAGCCCCGGCGGGGGCGGGGGGACATATACGCAGTATTTT. Its translation is CASSPGGGGGTYTQYF.

The count of this clone is one. The chain links TRBV30 to TRBJ1-6, with D possibly being TRBD1 (6 bases). V was trimmed by 0 bases and J by 3 bases, leaving 12 bases between them. The CDR3 loop spans 16 amino acids. Germline V gene lookup returns CDR1 GTSNPN and CDR2 SVGIG (reference sequence). CDR3 DNA: TGTGCCTGGAGTGTGAAGGGGGGGGGCTATAATTCACCCCTCCACTTT. It codes for CAWSVKGGGYNSPLHF.

In this sample, this clone turned up a few times. This sequence joins TRBV10-3 and TRBJ2-2, with TRBD1 identical over 12 bases. The germline gives CDR1 ENHRY, CDR2 SYGVKD. CDR3 length: 14 residues. V gave up 10 bases and J gave up 6 bases; unmatched junction bases: 6. The CDR3 coding sequence is TGTGCCACCCTGGGACAGGGGGCCGCCGGGGAGCTGTTTTTT. Translated, it gives CATLGQGAAGELFF.

This rearrangement joins TRBV5-6 to TRBJ2-2; the D gene is possibly TRBD1 (6 bases). This CDR3 spans 16 amino acids. Deletions cut 2 bases from V and 3 bases from J, with 14 bases between. Germline V lookup: CDR1 SGHDT, CDR2 YYEEEE. CDR3 sequence (DNA): TGTGCCAGCAGCTTCGGTGTACAGGGCGACACCGGGGAGCTGTTTTTT. Amino acid sequence: CASSFGVQGDTGELFF.

This clone turned up a few times. This chain joins TRBV7-9 and TRBJ2-1; no clear D. V lost 1 base to trimming and J lost 5 bases, with 9 bases between them. Germline assignment: CDR1 SEHNR and CDR2 FQNEAQ (reference sequence). CDR3 length: 14 amino acids. CDR3 in DNA: TGTGCCAGCAGCTTAGGCTTGACTCACAATGAGCAGTTCTTC. This gives the protein CASSLGLTHNEQFF.

The V gene is TRBV4-1, the J gene TRBJ1-2, with a tentative D call TRBD1 (5 bases). This CDR3 region has 16 residues. Germline-derived CDR1 and CDR2 are MGHRA and YSYEKL. Trimming took 1 base from V and 1 from J, leaving 13 bases between them. The CDR3 spells CASSQASTAVNYGYTF. CDR3 in DNA: TGCGCCAGCAGCCAAGCTTCGACAGCAGTTAACTATGGCTACACCTTC.

This clone turned up a few times. Relative to the germline gene, one junction end is altered; a read error may explain this. The gene calls are TRBV9 and TRBJ2-1; D is uncertain. Per the germline V gene, CDR1 is SGDLS and CDR2 is YYNGEE. There are 12 residues in the CDR3. The CDR3 is CASSVGYTEQFF. The CDR3 DNA follows: TGTGCCAGCAGCGTAGGGTACACTGAGCAGTTCTTC.

The table lists this clone with a count of one. This chain connects TRBV3-1 (or the pseudogene TRBV3-2) to TRBJ1-1; 8 bases are a match to TRBD1. Germline loops: CDR1 LGHDT, CDR2 YNNKEL (reference sequence). CDR3 length: 15 amino acids. V was pared by 4 bases and J by 4 bases, with 8 bases of the junction left unmatched. This CDR3 reads CASSPWTGTRTEAFF. For the CDR3, the DNA is TGTGCCAGCAGCCCCTGGACAGGGACGCGCACTGAAGCTTTCTTT.

This chain connects TRBV30 to TRBJ1-2, with 7 bases identical to TRBD1. The CDR3 loop spans 13 amino acids. The germline V gene encodes CDR1 GTSNPN and CDR2 SVGIG (reference sequence). The V gene end was trimmed by 3 bases and the J gene end by 6 bases; junction bases not matched to a gene: 7. DNA of the CDR3: TGTGCCTGGAGAGACGACAGGGAGGATGGCTACACCTTC. Translation gives CAWRDDREDGYTF.

The J gene is TRBJ2-3, the V gene TRBV7-2, with 10 nucleotides matching TRBD2. The CDR3 is 14 residues long. Germline CDR1 and CDR2: SGHTA and FQGNSA. The V segment lost 4 bases and the J segment 5 bases; nucleotides outside the gene matches: 3. The CDR3 DNA sequence: TGTGCCAGCAGCTCGAGGACTAGCGGAGATACGCAGTATTTT. This gives the protein CASSSRTSGDTQYF.

V usage is TRBV12-3 or TRBV12-4 and J usage is TRBJ1-2; maybe TRBD1 (5 bases). V dropped 6 bases and J dropped 8 bases, with 16 bases sitting between them. The CDR3 is made up of 13 amino acids. CDR3 nucleotides: TGTGCCAGCAGCCTTGCCAGGGATAGAGGCTACACCTTC. Protein product: CASSLARDRGYTF.

CDR3 sequence (DNA): TGTGCCAGCCAACTATTCGGACACGGGCCCTACGAGCAGTACGTC. Protein product: CASQLFGHGPYEQYV. The rearrangement joins TRBV6-5 to TRBJ2-7, with D maybe TRBD1 (5 bases). Germline CDR1 and CDR2: MNHEY and SVGAGI. V lost 8 bases to trimming and J lost 2 bases, with 19 bases between them. The CDR3 sequence is 15 residues long.

This chain joins TRBV7-2 and TRBJ1-2, with no clear D. V was clipped by 6 bases and J by 3 bases, with 14 bases between them. Germline lookup yields CDR1 SGHTA and CDR2 FQGNSA. This CDR3 is built from 14 residues. CDR3 nucleotide sequence: TGTGCCAGCAGTCCCCGGGAGATCCACTATGGCTACACCTTC. This translates into CASSPREIHYGYTF.

About this clone: Other DNA sequences in the same sample also yield this CDR3. The chain joins TRBV5-6 to TRBJ2-2; 11 positions agree with TRBD2. The V and J ends lost 0 bases and 5 bases, in that order; junction bases with no gene match: 0. Per germline, CDR1 SGHDT and CDR2 YYEEEE. The CDR3 is 15 residues long. CDR3 DNA sequence: TGTGCCAGCAGCTTGGGACTAGCGGGGACCGGGGAGCTGTTTTTT. It translates to CASSLGLAGTGELFF.

For this clone: An end of the junction differs from the germline gene, which may be a read error. V is TRBV7-7 and J is TRBJ2-5, with 9 nucleotides matching TRBD2. The CDR3 has 15 amino acids. Germline-derived CDR1 and CDR2 are SSHAT and FNYEAQ (reference sequence). DNA of the CDR3: TGTGCTAGCAGCTTAGTCGGGACTAGCAAAGAGACCCAGTACTTC. Translated, it gives CASSLVGTSKETQYF.

The chain recombines TRBV7-3 with TRBJ1-6, with 7 bases aligning to TRBD1. J lost 7 bases, V lost 1 base, and 4 bases had no gene match. In germline, CDR1 is SGHTA, CDR2 FQGTGA. The CDR3 is 15 amino acids. The CDR3 sequence is CASSLKQGYNSPLHF. The CDR3 DNA is TGTGCCAGCAGCTTAAAACAGGGGTACAATTCACCCCTCCACTTT. The full variable domain, in which reference TRBV7-3 and TRBJ1-6 provide the parts outside the CDR3, is GAGVSQTPSNKVTEKGKYVELRCDPISGHTALYWYRQSLGQGPEFLIYFQGTGAADDSGLPNDRFFAVRPEGSVSTLKIQRTERGDSAVYLCASSLKQGYNSPLHFGNGTRLTVT.

The chain recombines TRBV7-3 with TRBJ2-6; D might be TRBD1 (6 bases). CDR1 and CDR2 (germline): SGHTA, FQGTGA. CDR3 length: 15 amino acids. Trimming left V 6 bases short and J 4 bases short, with 13 bases between. The CDR3 sequence is CASRTTGSGANVLTF. In nucleotides, the CDR3 is TGTGCCAGCAGAACTACAGGGTCGGGGGCCAACGTCCTGACTTTC.

This clone was detected only once. The chain employs TRBV2 and TRBJ1-1, with D unresolved. The germline V gene encodes CDR1 SNHLY and CDR2 FYNNEI. The CDR3 length is 13 residues. The V end lost 3 bases, the J end lost 5 bases, and 10 bases lay between the germline ends. The CDR3 loop reads CASSDRQVTEAFF. The DNA for the CDR3 is TGTGCCAGCAGTGATCGGCAGGTTACTGAAGCTTTCTTT.